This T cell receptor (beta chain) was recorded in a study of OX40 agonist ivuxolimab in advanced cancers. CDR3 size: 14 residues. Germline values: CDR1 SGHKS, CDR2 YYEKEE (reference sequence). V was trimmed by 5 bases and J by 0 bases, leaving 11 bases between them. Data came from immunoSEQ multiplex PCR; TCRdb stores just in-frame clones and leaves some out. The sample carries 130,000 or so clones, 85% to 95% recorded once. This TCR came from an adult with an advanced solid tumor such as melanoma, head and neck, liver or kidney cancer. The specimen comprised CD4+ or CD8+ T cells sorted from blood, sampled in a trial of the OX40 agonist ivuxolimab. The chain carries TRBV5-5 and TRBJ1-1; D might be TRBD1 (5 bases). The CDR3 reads CASRPTELNTEAFF. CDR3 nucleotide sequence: TGTGCCAGCAGGCCGACAGAATTGAACACTGAAGCTTTCTTT.